This TCR beta chain is from a study of vaccination and CD4 T cells after COVID-19. Turning to the study itself: Collection of post-vaccine samples followed dose two by a median around 70 days, spanning a range of 14 to 241.

This sample's treatment: approximately nine-day PBMC culture with coronavirus spike peptide pools or control peptides (ViraFEST assay). On this clonotype itself: Its matching antigen is unknown.

This CDR3 has 15 residues. Trimming removed 0 bases from V and 4 bases from J, with 8 bases in between. Germline V gene data show CDR1 as SGHDT and CDR2 as YYEEEE. With the Oncomine TCR Beta short-read assay, DNA from cultured CD4+ T cells was sequenced. TCRdb reprocessed the PCR reads via MiXCR and lists one record per CDR3 protein. The repertoire has 9,000 to 15,000 distinct CDR3 sequences, roughly 60% of them found once; the top ten carry around 13%. The material sequenced was CD4+ T cells from blood, cultured in vitro. The chain links TRBV5-6 to TRBJ2-6; possibly TRBD2 for D (6 bases). The TCR was taken from a human donor who had recovered from COVID-19. The CDR3 loop reads CASSLAGGGANVLTF. The CDR3, as DNA: TGTGCCAGCAGCTTGGCCGGGGGAGGGGCCAACGTCCTGACTTTC.